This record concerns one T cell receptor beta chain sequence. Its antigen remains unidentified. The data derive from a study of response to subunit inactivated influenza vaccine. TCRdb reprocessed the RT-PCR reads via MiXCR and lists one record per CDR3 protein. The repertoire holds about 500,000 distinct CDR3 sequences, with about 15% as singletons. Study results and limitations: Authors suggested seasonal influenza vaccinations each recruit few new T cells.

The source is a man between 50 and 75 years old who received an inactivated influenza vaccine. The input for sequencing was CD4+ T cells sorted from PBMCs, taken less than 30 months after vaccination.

The CDR3 sequence: CASSLVSLGGPNTEAFF. The CDR3 region has the DNA TGCGCCAGCAGCTTGGTCTCCCTCGGGGGCCCGAACACTGAAGCTTTCTTT. V usage is TRBV5-1 and J usage is TRBJ1-1, with D possibly being TRBD1 (6 bases). Germline loops: CDR1 SGHRS, CDR2 YFSETQ. The CDR3 sequence is 17 residues long. V was clipped by 0 bases and J by 1 base, with 16 bases between them.